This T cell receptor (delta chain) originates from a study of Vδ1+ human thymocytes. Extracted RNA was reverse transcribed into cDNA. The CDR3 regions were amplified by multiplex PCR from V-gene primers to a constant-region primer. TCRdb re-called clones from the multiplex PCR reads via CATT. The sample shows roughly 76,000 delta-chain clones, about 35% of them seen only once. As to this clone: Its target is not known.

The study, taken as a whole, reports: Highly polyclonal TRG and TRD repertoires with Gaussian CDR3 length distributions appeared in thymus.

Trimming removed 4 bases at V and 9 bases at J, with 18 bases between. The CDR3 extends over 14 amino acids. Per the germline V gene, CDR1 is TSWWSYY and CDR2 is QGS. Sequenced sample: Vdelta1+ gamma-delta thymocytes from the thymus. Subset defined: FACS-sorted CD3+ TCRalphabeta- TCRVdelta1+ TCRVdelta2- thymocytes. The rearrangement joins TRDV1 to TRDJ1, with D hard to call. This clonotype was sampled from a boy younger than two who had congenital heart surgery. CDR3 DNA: TGTGCTCTTGGGGTCTACAAGCCCCTTTGGCAACTCATCTTT. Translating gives CALGVYKPLWQLIF.